This section outlines one T cell receptor beta chain sequence together with its context. Its antigen is currently unknown. Compared with germline, one end of the junction differs, possibly owing to a read error. This entry belongs to a study of cytomegalovirus exposure and HLA in healthy donors. Study results and limitations: Analysis was carried out at a later point, and it linked a missense DCLRE1C variant to TCR beta V- and J-gene trimming. Clonal expansion was found to be greater in HLA-associated TCR beta chains than in equally common others in a later analysis.

Both 60 Vbeta primers and 13 Jbeta primers went into the PCR. Produced via immunoSEQ multiplex PCR; TCRdb's table is partial and in-frame only. Of over 85,000 clones listed, approximately 87% are singletons. This CDR3 spans 16 amino acids. Germline V gene data show CDR1 as MNHEY and CDR2 as SVGAGI. The source material was PBMCs. V gene TRBV6-5 combines with J gene TRBJ1-1; 12 bases are shared with TRBD1. The TCR originated in a man aged 40-55 years in good health and CMV-seronegative. In DNA, the CDR3 is TGTGCCAGCAATTACATCCGGGACAGGGGGCCTTGGGAAGCTTTCTTT. This codes for CASNYIRDRGPWEAFF.